This T cell receptor (beta chain) came from a study of shared clonotypes between healthy human individuals. Among the donors, all were Caucasian adults who lived in Nashville, Tennessee. Findings of the study overall: Clonotypes that were shared across a handful of donors made up roughly 5.2% of naive CD4 clonotypes. Generally, estimated richness proved larger in naive subsets than it did in memory subsets.

Per the original methods: Sequence data from immunoSEQ were junction-only and lacked quality scores; consequently, filtering differed. Clones were sequenced by immunoSEQ multiplex PCR, and TCRdb holds only the in-frame ones, with some missing. V and J calls and clone size follow that table, whereas D and trimming were derived from the DNA. The repertoire consists of roughly 2,500,000 clones, with approximately 94% occurring once and the leading ten covering 0.36%. CDR3 length: 16 amino acids. CDR1 is ENHRY and CDR2 is SYGVKD in the germline V gene. J gave up 5 bases and V 5 bases, and 11 bases lay outside the gene matches. Note on this clone: Its antigen is not known.

The origin of this receptor is a man aged 18 to 30 in good health. Some clones in this sample may be carry-over from other donors' samples. Sequencing was carried out using naive CD4+ T cells from PBMCs. Subset given: CD45RA+ positively selected. This chain uses TRBV10-3 with TRBJ1-2; 10 positions match TRBD1. The CDR3 nucleotides are TGTGCCATCAGTCATTTTCCGGGACAGGGGCTTTATGGCTACACCTTC. This gives the protein CAISHFPGQGLYGYTF.